The TCR beta chain under discussion was sequenced for a study of monozygotic twins with inflammatory bowel disease (dated by TCRdb to between 2018 and 2021). With respect to the entire study: The full study comprised some 30 monozygotic twin pairs: nine German pairs (four IBD-concordant, five IBD-discordant) and 19 IBD-discordant Danish pairs. The search for disease-associated traits relied mainly on comparing IBD patients with their genetically identical healthy co-twins within discordant pairs. Each individual had, on average, about 151 000 unique TCRalpha sequences and 181 000 unique TCRbeta sequences available for analysis.

From each donor, a roughly 2.7 ml peripheral blood sample was collected into PAXgene tubes and stored at -80 degrees C. Without T cell sorting, total RNA was isolated from whole blood using the PAXgene blood miRNA kit on an automated QIAcube. Peripheral blood from monozygotic twin pairs concordant or discordant for inflammatory bowel disease was subjected to deep TCRalpha and TCRbeta repertoire profiling with unique molecular barcoding. Smoking habits were recorded for all twin pairs, with individuals classified as current, former or never smokers. Worth noting for this clonotype: Its specific antigen is unknown.

The research as a whole found: No single strong signal or clonotype linked to IBD turned up in the results, so the idea that one exists was not supported. Concordant and discordant twins showed no difference in repertoire similarity, possibly because of limited statistical power. IBD patients shared fewer clonotypes with other individuals than healthy twins did, most markedly in patients showing signs of disease activity. The analysis was unable to tell different T cell subtypes apart. Because patients were on differing immunosuppressive treatments, the repertoires may have picked up extra background noise and inter-individual variability. A decrease in TCRbeta repertoire diversity, as measured by inverse Simpson index, was observed in IBD patients compared with their healthy co-twins.

The library came from 5' RACE. Preparation of each TCR library used approximately 4,000 ng of total RNA. For each sample, cDNA was synthesized in eight separate reactions using SMARTScribe reverse transcriptase. During cDNA synthesis, template switching was used to introduce unique molecular identifiers that contained a 6-nucleotide sample barcode. TCRalpha and TCRbeta cDNA was amplified in two nested PCRs of approximately 17 and 9 cycles, and bead purification was carried out after each PCR. Before amplification, the cDNA was treated with uracil DNA-glycosylase and purified using the QIAquick PCR purification kit. The second PCR added Illumina TruSeq-compatible adapters along with sample-specific barcodes. Library quality and concentration were assessed using TapeStation and Qubit, and roughly 5 ng of each library was pooled. Sequencing of pooled libraries was carried out on an Illumina HiSeq2500 single-index Rapid Run using 2 x 100 bp reads and custom sequencing primers. As for how the authors treated the data: PCR and sequencing errors were corrected by UMI-based consensus assembly using MiGEC version 1.2.6. MiXCR version 2.1.1 handled V(D)J alignment, clonotype assembly and CDR3 extraction. Normalisation of gene usage, clonotype sharing and MAIT/NKT TCR abundance was achieved by analysing the top 1000, 10 000 and 20 000 clonotypes per sample. Diversity was computed as the inverse Simpson index with the vegan R package after downsampling to 27 000 UMIs. Paired Mann-Whitney U tests were applied to discordant twin pairs, with Benjamini-Hochberg correction for multiple testing. The reads went through TCRdb reprocessing, and each CDR3 protein sequence gets one entry with no DNA. These V and J calls derive from TCRdb rather than the authors' analysis. The table for this sample records about 330,000 distinct CDR3 sequences. The top ten clonotypes cover roughly 2% of the sample.

CDR1 and CDR2 (MNHEY, SVGAGI) derive from the germline V gene. The CDR3 starts with the cysteine, ends with the phenylalanine, and has 18 residues. No DNA was logged. The clonotype comes from a human donor with ulcerative colitis or Crohn's disease, or a healthy co-twin of an affected twin (not recorded which). Material: blood. The sequence links TRBV6-5 to TRBJ1-5; the TRBD1 assignment by TCRdb is unverifiable without DNA. The CDR3 here reads CASSYSKRPGLSNQPQHF.